The 2 T cell receptor beta chains reported below all come from one sample, sequenced in a study of blood T cell repertoires in COVID-19. Clones were sequenced by immunoSEQ multiplex PCR, and TCRdb holds only the in-frame ones, with some missing. The data show a few hundred thousand clones, 88% seen once. The sequenced sample was PBMCs or T cells enriched from blood (not recorded which). The receptor set was obtained from a woman aged 18-30 years who had recovered from COVID-19.

V usage is TRBV5-5 and J usage is TRBJ2-7; tentative D call: TRBD1 (5 bases). Trimming cost V 0 bases and J 2 bases, with 9 bases left between them. Germline V gives CDR1 SGHKS, CDR2 YYEKEE (reference sequence). The CDR3 consists of 14 residues. The chain's CDR3 is CASSLEPGPYEQYF. In DNA form, the CDR3 reads TGTGCCAGCAGCTTGGAGCCAGGGCCCTACGAGCAGTACTTC.

This chain links TRBV28 with TRBJ2-4; D is possibly TRBD1 (5 bases). The CDR3 is 14 residues long. Germline assignment: CDR1 MDHEN and CDR2 SYDVKM. Trimming took 8 bases from V and 2 from J, leaving 13 bases between them. The CDR3 is CASSQTVTKNIQYF. For the CDR3, the DNA is TGTGCCAGCTCTCAGACAGTGACCAAAAACATTCAGTACTTC.